This T cell receptor (beta chain) is from a study of cytomegalovirus exposure and HLA in healthy donors. Study results and caveats: Common viral pathogens seemed, in a later analysis, to connect with several of the most significant clusters.

The PCR used 60 Vbeta and 13 Jbeta primers. Original processing notes: There were 80 million or so unique TCR beta chains by a later count, and about 12 million of them were shared. Some clones are missing from TCRdb's copy, which holds only in-frame ones; the method was immunoSEQ multiplex PCR. V, J and clone size are those of that table, while D and trimming were read from the DNA. The sample has 55,000 to 85,000 clones. With regard to this clone: Its antigen is undetermined.

J was trimmed by 5 bases and V by 3 bases; bases with no gene match: 4. Germline V gene data show CDR1 as KGHSH and CDR2 as LQKENI. The CDR3 runs to 15 residues. The sequencing sample was made of PBMCs. The receptor was derived from a female donor in good health and CMV-seropositive. The V and J genes are TRBV18 and TRBJ2-1; TRBD2 matches 10 bases. CDR3 in amino acids: CASSPPGLANNEQFF. CDR3 sequence (DNA): TGTGCCAGCTCACCGCCGGGACTAGCGAACAATGAGCAGTTCTTC.